Listed here are 9 T cell receptor beta chains from one sample, sequenced in a study of naive and memory T cell subsets. Points from the study as a whole: Especially in CD8 cells, naive repertoires contained a few larger clonotypes, possibly CD45RA-re-expressing memory cells.

These receptors are not linked to any known antigen. Both TRBC1 and TRBC2 were covered by a beta constant-region primer of two equimolar oligonucleotides. The ligated cDNA underwent four PCR rounds using SP2 and nested alpha and beta constant-region primers. TCRdb used MiXCR to reprocess the UMI-ligation and nested PCR reads, holding one entry per CDR3 protein. The top ten clones hold around 2.8% of a sample with 99,000 or so distinct CDR3 sequences, roughly 15% of them seen once. The sequenced material came from naive CD8+ T cells from blood. These receptors were taken from a human donor in good health.

This clonotype was recorded at least ten times. The genes are TRBV6-4 and TRBJ2-1, with TRBD1 identical over 7 bases. Germline lookup yields CDR1 MRHNA and CDR2 SNTAGT. The CDR3 contains 14 residues. The V and J ends lost 5 bases and 1 base, in that order; junction bases with no gene match: 2. CDR3: CASSRQGSYNEQFF. The DNA for the CDR3 is TGTGCCAGCAGTCGACAGGGTTCCTACAATGAGCAGTTCTTC.

This clonotype turned up a few times. The chain recombines TRBV20-1 with TRBJ2-6; D is perhaps TRBD1 (6 bases). The CDR3 totals 17 residues. V shed 6 bases and J shed 5 bases, with 23 bases lying between them. Looked up from germline, CDR1 is DFQATT and CDR2 is SNEGSKA (reference sequence). The CDR3 DNA sequence: TGCAGTGCCGAAGAACCAACAGGGTTTCGAAGGGCCAACGTCCTGACTTTC. It specifies CSAEEPTGFRRANVLTF.

This clonotype has at least ten counts. In DNA form, the CDR3 reads TGTGCCAGCAGTTTATCGGGGGAGCTGTTTTTT. Amino acid sequence: CASSLSGELFF. The chain couples TRBV27 to TRBJ2-2; no clear D. This CDR3 contains 11 residues. The ends were cut back, 0 bases at V and 8 bases at J, with 1 base in the middle. Germline lookup yields CDR1 MNHEY and CDR2 SMNVEV (reference sequence).

This clonotype was picked up many times. The CDR3 DNA reads TGTGCCAGCAGCTCCCCCCCCCGGACCTACGAGCAGTACTTC. Protein product: CASSSPPRTYEQYF. This chain connects TRBV7-8 to TRBJ2-7; D is ambiguous. The germline V gene has CDR1 SGHVS and CDR2 FQNEAQ. V shed 4 bases and J shed 2 bases, with 12 bases lying between them. CDR3 length: 14 amino acids.

This clonotype has more than one count but fewer than ten. V is TRBV7-8 and J is TRBJ1-1, with D perhaps TRBD1 (5 bases). Trimming removed 1 base at V and 1 base at J, with 10 bases between. This CDR3 spans 15 amino acids. CDR1 and CDR2 (germline): SGHVS, FQNEAQ. CDR3 sequence: CASSLGQGTNTEAFF. DNA for the CDR3: TGTGCCAGCAGCTTAGGTCAGGGCACGAACACTGAAGCTTTCTTT.

This clonotype occurred a few times. The rearrangement uses TRBV2 and TRBJ2-5, with 10 nucleotides matching TRBD2. V lost 6 bases to trimming and J lost 3 bases; unmatched junction nucleotides: 13. Germline assignment: CDR1 SNHLY and CDR2 FYNNEI. The CDR3 consists of 17 residues. CDR3 loop: CASSPMLAGDTEETQYF. The DNA for the CDR3 is TGTGCCAGCAGCCCCATGCTAGCGGGGGACACAGAAGAGACCCAGTACTTC.

This CDR3 reads CSQIRDPPNYGYTF. DNA of the CDR3: TGCAGTCAAATACGGGACCCGCCTAACTATGGCTACACCTTC. The chain is built from TRBV20-1 and TRBJ1-2; D is perhaps TRBD1 (5 bases). Between the trimmed V and J ends, which lost 8 bases and 0 bases, there was a span of 16 bases. CDR3 length: 14 amino acids. The germline gives CDR1 DFQATT, CDR2 SNEGSKA (reference sequence).

This clonotype has a handful of counts. This chain joins TRBV7-2 and TRBJ1-6; no firm D call. Germline V gene lookup returns CDR1 SGHTA and CDR2 FQGNSA. The V and J ends lost 4 bases and 10 bases respectively, with 23 bases between them. The CDR3 is 17 amino acids. CDR3 in amino acids: CASSSGALEFGVSPLHF. The CDR3 DNA follows: TGTGCCAGCAGCTCGGGCGCGTTGGAGTTCGGGGTCTCACCCCTCCACTTT.

J is TRBJ2-1 and V is TRBV29-1; D ambiguous. The CDR3 extends over 14 amino acids. Germline V gives CDR1 SQVTM, CDR2 ANQGSEA. The V gene lost 1 base and the J gene lost 3 bases, with 10 bases spanning the gap. The CDR3 here is CSVEVPGVYNEQFF. CDR3 bases: TGCAGCGTTGAAGTCCCCGGAGTCTACAATGAGCAGTTCTTC.